This record covers a single T cell receptor beta chain. Its antigen is unidentified. Cell sorting on a FACSAria was used to separate CD4+ and CD8+ T cells from the PBMCs. Per germline, CDR1 KGHSH and CDR2 LQKENI. Trimming cost V 3 bases and J 3 bases, with 7 bases left between them. The CDR3 sequence is 13 residues long. The data were taken from a study of CD8+ T cells in alopecia areata. Study-wide results and caveats: Sequences from scalp samples also cover resident alphabeta T cells of normal skin. Possibly because of HLA-related factors, TCR sharing was less clear across patients than in mice. Clonality was higher in lesional than normal scalp, especially in alopecia totalis/universalis.

Investigators isolated RNA and reverse transcribed it into cDNA to act as the sequencing template. Repertoires were generated with immunoSEQ multiplex PCR, while TCRdb's copy carries only in-frame clones and drops some. This sample has around 150,000 clones, with 55% found just once. This clonotype was obtained from a human donor in good health. The source material was CD4+ T cells sorted from blood. The chain has TRBV18 and TRBJ2-3; D is ambiguous. In DNA form, the CDR3 reads TGTGCCAGCTCACCGGAGTCAACAGATACGCAGTATTTT. This translates into CASSPESTDTQYF.